This TCR beta chain was found in a study of T cell repertoires in cytomegalovirus infection. Across the study: The public TCR beta signatures pointed to both CMV infection and matching HLA type.

This clonotype was seen repeatedly, ten times or more. The V and J ends lost 7 bases and 9 bases, in that order; junction bases with no gene match: 9. Germline CDR1 reads MDHEN; CDR2 reads SYDVKM. CDR3 length equals 13 residues. MiXCR was run by TCRdb on the reads, yielding one entry per CDR3 protein. Of under 350,000 distinct CDR3 sequences listed, 8% to 10% are singletons. J is TRBJ2-7 and V is TRBV28, with TRBD2 matching over 10 bases. Sequenced material: PBMCs. This receptor was identified in a human donor in good health (CMV status not recorded). Some clones in this sample may be carry-over from other donors' samples. The CDR3 spells CASTRTSGGGQYF. CDR3 in DNA: TGTGCCAGCACCCGGACTAGCGGCGGTGGGCAGTACTTC.